This T cell receptor beta chain was documented in a study of blood T cell repertoires in COVID-19. For the study at large: The origin of the acute and convalescent COVID-19 samples was the United States, Italy and Spain.

The CDR3 runs to 11 residues. Germline V CDR1 and CDR2: LNHDA, SQIVND (reference sequence). With 6 bases removed from V and 4 bases from J, the gap between germline ends came to 6 bases. Assay: immunoSEQ multiplex PCR; the TCRdb copy retains only in-frame clones and omits some. Among approximately 430,000 clones, roughly 88% were seen once, and the ten largest hold more than 1.4%. The sequence came from a woman aged 25 to 39 with active or convalescent COVID-19. Sequencing was performed on peripheral blood. The rearrangement links TRBV19 to TRBJ1-2; D ambiguous. CDR3 loop: CASSLIYGYTF. The CDR3 DNA is TGTGCCAGTAGCCTTATCTATGGCTACACCTTC.